The T cell receptor (beta chain) under discussion was sequenced for a study of regulatory T cells in long-lasting Graves disease. Study overall: Persistence in Graves' disease denoted antithyroid drug use beyond 5 years alongside positive TSH receptor antibodies.

Time point specified: persistent/refractory GD, antithyroid drugs over 5 years with positive TRAb. Isolated PBMC RNA provided the starting material for the TCR library. Doctors identified Graves' disease using the American Thyroid Association guidelines. Library construction for TCR beta used iRepertoire HTBI primers and Arm-PCR of CDR3 regions. TCRdb reprocessed the multiplex PCR reads with MiXCR, giving one entry per CDR3 protein. This sample yields over 450,000 distinct CDR3 sequences, of which about a fifth are seen a single time; around 7% belongs to the top ten. This CDR3 is 18 amino acids long. V shed 4 bases and J shed 0 bases, with 21 bases lying between them. This clonotype was detected many times.

The origin of this receptor is a female donor with Graves disease. The chain recombines TRBV12-3 or TRBV12-4 with TRBJ2-5, with no clear D. Sample: peripheral blood mononuclear cells (PBMCs), taken when the disease was refractory, from a patient treated with antithyroid drugs. The CDR3: CASSCKATIGSYQETQYF. The CDR3 DNA follows: TGTGCCAGCAGTTGCAAGGCGACGATTGGATCGTACCAAGAGACCCAGTACTTC.